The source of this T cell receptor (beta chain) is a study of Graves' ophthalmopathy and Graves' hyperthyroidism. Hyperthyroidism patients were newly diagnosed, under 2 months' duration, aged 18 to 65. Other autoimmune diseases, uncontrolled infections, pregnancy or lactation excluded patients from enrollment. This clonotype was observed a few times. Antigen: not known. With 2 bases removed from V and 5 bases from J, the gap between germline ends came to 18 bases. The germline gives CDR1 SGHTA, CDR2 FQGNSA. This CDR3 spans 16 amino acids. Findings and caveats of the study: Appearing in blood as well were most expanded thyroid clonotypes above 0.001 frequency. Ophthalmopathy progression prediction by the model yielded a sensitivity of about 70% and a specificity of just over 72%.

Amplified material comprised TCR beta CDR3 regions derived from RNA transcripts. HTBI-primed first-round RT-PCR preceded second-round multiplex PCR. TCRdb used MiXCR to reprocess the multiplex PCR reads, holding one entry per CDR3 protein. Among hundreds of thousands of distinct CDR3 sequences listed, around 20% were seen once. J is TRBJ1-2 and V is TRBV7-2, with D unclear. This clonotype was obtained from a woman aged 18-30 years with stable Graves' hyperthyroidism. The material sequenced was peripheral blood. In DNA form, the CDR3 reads TGTGCCAGCAGCTTATCGGCCATGGCTTCTGGGTATGGCTACACCTTC. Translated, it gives CASSLSAMASGYGYTF.